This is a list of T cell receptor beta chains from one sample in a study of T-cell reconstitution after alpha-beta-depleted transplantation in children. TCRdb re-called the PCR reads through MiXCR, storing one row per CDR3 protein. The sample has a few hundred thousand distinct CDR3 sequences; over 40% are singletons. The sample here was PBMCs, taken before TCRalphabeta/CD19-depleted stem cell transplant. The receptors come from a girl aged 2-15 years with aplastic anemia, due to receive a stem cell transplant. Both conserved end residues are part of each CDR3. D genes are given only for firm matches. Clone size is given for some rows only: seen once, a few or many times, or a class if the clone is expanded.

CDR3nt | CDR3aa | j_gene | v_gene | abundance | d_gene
TGTGCCATCAGTGAGTCATTTGGAGGTAGTGACCCCTACAATGAGCAGTTCTTC | CAISESFGGSDPYNEQFF | TRBJ2-1 | TRBV10-3 | . | .
TGTGCCTGGAGTCTCGCAGGGCGGAGGACTAATGAAAAACTGTTTTTT | CAWSLAGRRTNEKLFF | TRBJ1-4 | TRBV30 | once | .
TGTGCCAGCAGCTTAGCAAGCTGGTACACCCACGCAGATACGCAGTATTTT | CASSLASWYTHADTQYF | TRBJ2-3 | TRBV7-2 | . | .
TGCAGTGCCCGGGGCTACAGGGGGCGCCGGGGATTTGCGCCCCAGCATTTT | CSARGYRGRRGFAPQHF | TRBJ1-5 | TRBV20-1 | . | TRBD1
TGTGCCAGCATGGTCCCCACAGATACGCAGTATTTT | CASMVPTDTQYF | TRBJ2-3 | TRBV28 | many | .
TGTGCCAGCAGCGATGGGGTAGCGGGGGGCGCAGATACGCAGTATTTT | CASSDGVAGGADTQYF | TRBJ2-3 | TRBV9 | . | TRBD2
TGTGCCAGCAGCCAAGAGTCTAGCGGGAGTCGGGATGAGCAGTTCTTC | CASSQESSGSRDEQFF | TRBJ2-1 | TRBV4-2 | many | TRBD2
TGCAGTGCTAGAACACGTACCCCGGAGATTTCCTACGAGCAGTACTTC | CSARTRTPEISYEQYF | TRBJ2-7 | TRBV20-1 | many | .
TGTGCCAGCAGCTGGGGCTATACTAGCGGGGGGGCCGTAGAGACCCAGTACTTC | CASSWGYTSGGAVETQYF | TRBJ2-5 | TRBV7-3 | . | TRBD2
TGTGCCAGCAGGGCCGGGACTTCCAGCGAGCAGTACTTC | CASRAGTSSEQYF | TRBJ2-7 | TRBV6-1 | . | .
TGCAGTGCGGGCCGGACAGGGGGCGGAGTCCACGAGCAGTACTTC | CSAGRTGGGVHEQYF | TRBJ2-7 | TRBV20-1 | . | TRBD1
TGTGCCATCAGTAGAACCGGGGGACAGACTTCCTACGAGCAGTACTTC | CAISRTGGQTSYEQYF | TRBJ2-7 | TRBV10-3 | many | .
TGTGCCAGCAGCTTAGAGGTTGGGGCCAGGGAGGATGGCTACACCTTC | CASSLEVGAREDGYTF | TRBJ1-2 | TRBV7-9 | many | .
TGTGCCAGCAGCACAGGGTCGGAGCAGTACTTC | CASSTGSEQYF | TRBJ2-7 | TRBV6-2/TRBV6-3 | many | .
TGTGCCAGCAGTTCCTCCTCGGCCCGCACAGATACGCAGTATTTT | CASSSSSARTDTQYF | TRBJ2-3 | TRBV12-3/TRBV12-4 | . | .
TGCAGTGCTAGAGATCTAGCGGGAGGGATCACAGATACGCAGTATTTT | CSARDLAGGITDTQYF | TRBJ2-3 | TRBV20-1 | many | TRBD2